The 10 T cell receptor beta chains presented below share a single source sample, sequenced in a study of T cell responses to AZD1222 COVID-19 vaccine (dated by TCRdb to about 2021). Interpreted using the paper, the time point label stands for: baseline before first vaccination. The protocol used for the library was the immunoSEQ multiplex PCR assay. This immuneACCESS table, as held by TCRdb, lists in-frame sequences with V and J called but not all clones. Of the missing ones, under half trace to an unresolved V gene in checked studies; the others have no known cause. The sample table records under 75,000 clones; around 85% of these occur just once. 20% of the sample goes to the ten largest clones. This material consisted of peripheral blood, taken on day 0 of AZD1222 vaccination. Every receptor here comes from an adult in good health.

The chain joins TRBV9 to TRBJ2-2; TRBD2 matches at 7 bases. The germline gives CDR1 SGDLS, CDR2 YYNGEE. The CDR3 totals 16 residues. Trimming took 0 bases from V and 6 from J; bases not matched to a gene: 8. In DNA, the CDR3 is TGTGCCAGCAGCGTAGCCACGGGGAGGGAGGCCGGGGAGCTGTTTTTT. Translated: CASSVATGREAGELFF.

The V gene is TRBV5-6, the J gene TRBJ2-3; 7 nucleotides line up with TRBD1. Germline lookup yields CDR1 SGHDT and CDR2 YYEEEE. J was trimmed by 5 bases and V by 1 base; bases with no gene match: 4. CDR3 size: 14 residues. CDR3 sequence (DNA): TGTGCCAGCAGCTTGCGGCAGGGGGAAGATACGCAGTATTTT. Translating gives CASSLRQGEDTQYF.

The V and J genes are TRBV11-2 and TRBJ1-1; D is unclear. CDR1 and CDR2 (germline): SGHAT, FQNNGV. V gave up 5 bases and J gave up 5 bases, with 24 bases separating them. CDR3 size: 17 residues. CDR3 DNA: TGTGCCAGCAGCCCGCTATCGGATTTAGGGCGTGGGACTGAAGCTTTCTTT. Protein: CASSPLSDLGRGTEAFF.

There are many counts of this clone. This chain connects TRBV2 to TRBJ2-5; D uncertain. Germline CDR1 and CDR2: SNHLY and FYNNEI. Trimming took off 6 bases at V and 5 bases at J, with 10 bases between the two ends. CDR3 length: 12 amino acids. For the CDR3, the DNA is TGTGCCAGCAGCCTGGGGATGGAGACCCAGTACTTC. Translation gives CASSLGMETQYF.

This rearrangement joins TRBV6-5 to TRBJ1-2; a possible D gene is TRBD1 (5 bases). Germline V gene data show CDR1 as MNHEY and CDR2 as SVGAGI. This CDR3 comprises 14 residues. The ends were cut back, 7 bases at V and 3 bases at J, with 15 bases in the middle. CDR3 bases: TGTGCCAGCATTCAGGGACCCGGTTACTATGGCTACACCTTC. Translation gives CASIQGPGYYGYTF.

J is TRBJ2-1 and V is TRBV4-1; TRBD1 agrees at 7 bases. This CDR3 has 14 amino acids. CDR1 MGHRA and CDR2 YSYEKL come from the germline V gene. V was pared by 3 bases and J by 8 bases, with 7 bases of the junction left unmatched. The CDR3 nucleotides read TGCGCCAGCAGCCAGCCGACAGGGATACATGAGCAGTTCTTC. Protein sequence: CASSQPTGIHEQFF.

V is TRBV6-5 and J is TRBJ2-3, with D hard to call. The V and J ends lost 8 bases and 6 bases respectively, with 18 bases between them. The CDR3 length is 14 residues. The V gene's germline CDR1 is MNHEY and CDR2 SVGAGI. DNA for the CDR3: TGTGCCAGCGGGCAGGTGATAGGTATGGATACGCAGTATTTT. Translating gives CASGQVIGMDTQYF.

The V gene is TRBV7-2, the J gene TRBJ2-3; TRBD1 matches at 11 bases. The germline V gene encodes CDR1 SGHTA and CDR2 FQGNSA. V lost 4 bases and J lost 5; bases outside the gene matches: 5. CDR3 size: 15 residues. DNA of the CDR3: TGTGCCAGCAGCTCAGGACAGGGGGCCGTAGATACGCAGTATTTT. Translated, it gives CASSSGQGAVDTQYF.

This clone was picked up a small number of times. V and J are TRBV7-8 and TRBJ2-7, with D hard to call. Deletions cut 5 bases from V and 2 bases from J, with 10 bases between. The CDR3 has 13 amino acids. The germline V gene encodes CDR1 SGHVS and CDR2 FQNEAQ. CDR3 sequence (DNA): TGTGCCAGCAGCGTGGGCCCGACCTACGAGCAGTACTTC. Protein sequence: CASSVGPTYEQYF.

The chain joins TRBV4-1 to TRBJ2-1; TRBD2 matches 8 bases. Germline V gene sequence: CDR1 MGHRA, CDR2 YSYEKL. Trimming took 2 bases from V and 6 from J; bases not matched to a gene: 9. The CDR3 consists of 16 residues. In DNA form, the CDR3 reads TGCGCCAGCAGCCAAAGGGTAGCGGGAATTCCCAATGAGCAGTTCTTC. Translation gives CASSQRVAGIPNEQFF.